This T cell receptor beta chain comes out of a study of OX40 agonist ivuxolimab in advanced cancers. The overall study: The patients received agonistic anti-OX40 (CD134) antibody ivuxolimab. Notes on the study in general: Both CD4+ and CD8+ T cell populations in blood had undergone clonal expansion by week 6 at 0.1 to 3.0 mg/kg.

Note on this clone: The antigen is unknown.

Some clones are missing from TCRdb's copy, which holds only in-frame ones; the method was immunoSEQ multiplex PCR. This sample yields roughly 67,000 clones, of which about 89% are seen a single time; approximately 0.72% belongs to the top ten. CDR3 size: 15 residues. V was clipped by 3 bases and J by 6 bases; unmatched bases: 6. The germline V gene encodes CDR1 SNHLY and CDR2 FYNNEI. Specimen: CD4+ or CD8+ T cells sorted from blood, collected in a trial of the OX40 agonist ivuxolimab. The chain uses TRBV2 and TRBJ1-5, with 9 bases fitting TRBD1. This receptor was identified in an adult with an advanced solid tumor such as melanoma, head and neck, liver or kidney cancer. CDR3 nucleotide sequence: TGTGCCAGCAGTGAGCGACAGGGGGGGACTCAGCCCCAGCATTTT. Translation gives CASSERQGGTQPQHF.